This TCR beta chain was captured by sequencing in a study of T cell responses to AZD1222 COVID-19 vaccine (TCRdb year 2021). At the level of the whole study: AZD1222 recipients given second doses at about 4 weeks or at about 12 weeks were pooled, since spike-specific TCR depth and breadth were not found to differ between the two schedules. TCR sequencing was performed for 233 trial participants, of whom around 200 were given two doses of AZD1222 and approximately 25 were given two doses of MenACWY control vaccine. Trial participants were enrolled into age subgroups of 18-55, 56-69 and 70-plus years, which contained 148, 28 and 57 TCR-sequenced participants, respectively. Study-level results and caveats: Participants were mostly white British, with more females than males. The authors suggested clonal diversity may have been underestimated. Reportedly, close to half of the unique spike-specific TCRs recognized epitopes lying outside the regions that are mutated in the B.1.351 and B.1.1.7 variants. Because no day 14 peak-response samples were available, the repertoires could be characterized only after the peak T cell response. Spike-specific TCR breadth and depth rose significantly after two AZD1222 doses compared with day 0 and with MenACWY recipients. Conclusions about previously exposed vaccinees are limited because only a handful of AZD1222 recipients were SARS-CoV-2 seropositive at baseline. The 56-69-year group was small, and its depth increase did not reach significance, likely because of low power. Vaccine-associated CD4 TCRs spanned the whole spike protein, with dominant responses in regions 160-218 and 743-854.

Including the terminal cysteine and phenylalanine, the CDR3 comprises 16 residues. Here the CDR3 DNA is all that survives: 48 bases in frame from base 1. Looking up the germline V gene (reference sequence) yields CDR1 LGHDT and CDR2 YNNKEL. A distance of 22 bases separates the germline ends of V and J, which lose 7 bases and 4 bases respectively. Remarks on this clone: It lacks a known antigen. Per-nucleotide qualities are absent, and no much larger clonotype sits a single base away.

The meaning of the sample's time point label: baseline before first vaccination. Samples from vaccinated people were obtained from the UK trials COV001 and COV002, which included a single-blind randomized controlled phase 2/3 trial of AZD1222 (ChAdOx1 nCoV-19) in healthy adults. For TCRbeta chain sequencing, PBMC samples from trial participants were taken at day 0 and at day 28 after the second dose. The CDR3 regions of human TCRbeta chains were analyzed by immunosequencing. From the authors' description of their analysis: Repertoire TCRs were matched against a reference library of SARS-CoV-2-specific TCRs generated with the MIRA antigen-specificity platform. Breadth was defined as the fraction of unique TCRs that were SARS-CoV-2-associated, and depth was defined as the fraction of total T cells that were SARS-CoV-2-associated. Using the MIRA data, each spike-specific TCR was assigned both to the spike region to which the TCR was reactive and to a CD4 or CD8 class. Log10-transformed breadth and depth values were compared by one-way ANOVA with Sidak's multiple comparisons tests. TCRdb obtained this table from immuneACCESS and retained in-frame rearrangements with V and J assigned. These tables miss some clones; where compared with another copy, unresolved V genes account for less than half of the shortfall, and the remainder is unexplained. Clone size and V and J calls were adopted from that table, with D and trimming inferred from the DNA. This sample gives 140,000 to 150,000 clones in total; around 93% of them show up just once. Over 7.5% of the sample is taken by the ten largest.

The starting material was peripheral blood, obtained on day 0 of AZD1222 vaccination. This clonotype was obtained from an adult in good health. The receptor chain draws on TRBV3-1 (or the pseudogene TRBV3-2) and TRBJ1-1; no D gene is confidently identified. The bases read TGTGCCAGCACCGCAAGCCGGGTGGCTAAAGGCACTGAAGCTTTCTTT. Translated, this is CASTASRVAKGTEAFF.